The T cell receptor (beta chain) described here comes from a study of persistence of HIV-infected CD4 T cells. V was pared by 4 bases and J by 2 bases, with 8 bases between. The germline V gene encodes CDR1 KGHSH and CDR2 LQKENI. The CDR3 runs 13 residues. This clone was picked up a small number of times. Its target is not known. An overlapping HIV-1 Gag peptide pool stimulated these cells at 0.95 to 1 ug/peptide/mL. CD40L/CD69 double-negative CD45RO-high memory CD4+ T cells were collected. Sequencing used immunoSEQ version 4 in survey mode. Sequencing used immunoSEQ multiplex PCR; TCRdb keeps in-frame clones, though not all of them. The sample has roughly 64,000 clones, under 80% seen once; the top ten hold over 1.5%.

The receptor's source is an adult man with HIV who was CMV-seropositive. The chain employs TRBV18 and TRBJ1-1; D ambiguous. The sequencing here drew on CD4+ T cells sorted from PBMCs after roughly 19-hour stimulation, taken from a patient who received antiretroviral therapy. CDR3 sequence: CASSQSANTEAFF. The CDR3, as DNA: TGTGCCAGCTCACAATCCGCCAACACTGAAGCTTTCTTT.